The 11 T cell receptor beta chains listed next were all sequenced from one sample in a study of early T cells in non-severe SARS-CoV-2 infection. MiXCR was run by TCRdb on the 5' RACE reads, yielding one entry per CDR3 protein. Of approximately 45,000 distinct CDR3 sequences listed, approximately 7.1% were seen once; the top ten hold roughly 5.1%. The sequenced sample was whole blood. These receptors were taken from an adult who was a healthcare worker with PCR-confirmed SARS-CoV-2 infection or an uninfected control (not recorded which).

The table lists this clonotype with many counts. The gene calls are TRBV3-1 and TRBJ1-1, with D possibly TRBD1 on 5 matching bases. The V and J ends lost 1 base and 5 bases respectively, with 11 bases between them. Germline lookup yields CDR1 LGHDT and CDR2 YNNKEL (reference sequence). The CDR3 loop spans 14 amino acids. As DNA, the CDR3 is TGTGCCAGCAGCCAAGTCGGGGGAAGGACTGAAGCTTTCTTT. Its protein is CASSQVGGRTEAFF.

The chain combines TRBV29-1 with TRBJ2-5; D is unresolved. The CDR3 runs to 11 residues. Germline V gives CDR1 SQVTM, CDR2 ANQGSEA. The germline V and J ends were trimmed by 3 bases and 3 bases, with 5 bases remaining between them. CDR3 in amino acids: CSVDRKETQYF. For the CDR3, the DNA is TGCAGCGTTGACAGGAAAGAGACCCAGTACTTC.

This clonotype was recorded at least ten times. V is TRBV7-6 and J is TRBJ1-2; D remains ambiguous. Deletions cut 5 bases from V and 1 base from J, with 8 bases between. The CDR3 sequence is 13 residues long. Germline lookup yields CDR1 SGHVS and CDR2 FNYEAQ. The CDR3 DNA follows: TGTGCCAGCAGCCCAGACAATAACTATGGCTACACCTTC. This encodes CASSPDNNYGYTF.

This clonotype was seen at least ten times. This chain uses TRBV18 with TRBJ2-3; possibly TRBD1 for D (5 bases). Germline loops: CDR1 KGHSH, CDR2 LQKENI. V dropped 1 base and J dropped 3 bases, with 11 bases sitting between them. The CDR3 is made up of 15 amino acids. The CDR3 protein is CASSPQGQRTDTQYF. CDR3 DNA sequence: TGTGCCAGCTCACCACAGGGGCAACGTACAGATACGCAGTATTTT.

This clonotype was recorded a few times. The V gene is TRBV19, the J gene TRBJ1-4; 9 bases match TRBD1. Germline lookup yields CDR1 LNHDA and CDR2 SQIVND (reference sequence). V shed 6 bases, J shed 5 bases, and the junction held 4 bases outside the gene matches. This CDR3 is built from 14 residues. The DNA for the CDR3 is TGTGCCAGTAGCACGGGACAGGGAAATGAAAAACTGTTTTTT. This gives the protein CASSTGQGNEKLFF.

J is TRBJ2-2 and V is TRBV29-1; 9 bases match TRBD1. The CDR3 spans 14 residues. Germline V gene data show CDR1 as SQVTM and CDR2 as ANQGSEA. V lost 7 bases, J lost 6 bases, and 9 bases stayed unmatched. CDR3 coding DNA: TGCAGCGCCGGAGGGACAGGGCTGGCCGGGGAGCTGTTTTTT. This codes for CSAGGTGLAGELFF.

This clonotype was seen ten or more times. The chain combines TRBV30 with TRBJ1-1; D is perhaps TRBD1 (5 bases). The CDR3 extends over 12 amino acids. The germline gives CDR1 GTSNPN, CDR2 SVGIG (reference sequence). Trimming shortened V by 8 bases and J by 1 base, and 11 bases separated the two germline ends. DNA of the CDR3: TGTGCCGCGGACATACAGAACACTGAAGCTTTCTTT. This sequence encodes CAADIQNTEAFF.

V is TRBV3-1 and J is TRBJ2-1, with 11 bases lining up with TRBD2. Trimming removed 5 bases from V and 2 bases from J; junction bases left unmatched: 2. The CDR3 is made up of 15 amino acids. Germline-derived CDR1 and CDR2 are LGHDT and YNNKEL (reference sequence). CDR3 amino acids: CASSELAGAYNEQFF. The CDR3 DNA reads TGTGCCAGCAGCGAACTAGCGGGGGCCTACAATGAGCAGTTCTTC.

The table lists this clonotype with a few counts. The CDR3 DNA sequence: TGTGCCAGCAATCCGGGGGCGGGGGACACAGATACGCAGTATTTT. Translation: CASNPGAGDTDTQYF. The chain combines TRBV6-5 with TRBJ2-3, with D tentatively TRBD2 (7 bases). Germline V CDR1 and CDR2: MNHEY, SVGAGI. CDR3 length: 15 residues. V was cut by 7 bases and J by 2 bases, with 16 bases left in between.

In this sample, this clonotype turned up many times. The chain is built from TRBV13 and TRBJ2-2; D not certain. With 0 bases removed from V and 8 bases from J, the gap between germline ends came to 4 bases. Germline-derived CDR1 and CDR2 are PRHDT and FYEKMQ (reference sequence). This CDR3 is 12 amino acids long. The CDR3 is CASSLGQGELFF. For the CDR3, the DNA is TGTGCCAGCAGCTTAGGTCAGGGGGAGCTGTTTTTT. The full variable domain, rest sourced from reference TRBV13 and TRBJ2-2, is AAGVIQSPRHLIKEKRETATLKCYPIPRHDTVYWYQQGPGQDPQFLISFYEKMQSDKGSIPDRFSAQQFSDYHSELNMSSLELGDSALYFCASSLGQGELFFGEGSRLTVL.

This clonotype appeared many times. Here the CDR3 reads CAWSPRDTQYF. In DNA form, the CDR3 reads TGTGCCTGGAGCCCCCGGGATACGCAGTATTTT. The chain uses TRBV30 and TRBJ2-3; D is unclear. The CDR3 is made up of 11 amino acids. The V end lost 3 bases, the J end lost 6 bases, and 7 bases lay between the germline ends. Germline V CDR1 and CDR2: GTSNPN, SVGIG (reference sequence).